This TCR beta chain came from a study of memory CD4+ T cells and cytomegalovirus serostatus. Study-wide context: Healthy Belgian adult donors included about nine CMV-positive and about two dozen CMV-negative people. Regarding the study as a whole: Suggested: most of the CMV-linked TCR signature lies in CD4+ memory cells.

Of note for this clone: As yet, its antigen is unknown.

CDR1 SNHLY and CDR2 FYNNEI come from the germline V gene. Between the trimmed V and J ends, which lost 3 bases and 4 bases, there was a span of 18 bases. The CDR3 runs to 17 residues. Single viable CD3+CD4+CD8-CD45RO+ cells were sorted as the memory CD4+ T cells. Clones were read by immunoSEQ multiplex PCR, and TCRdb kept only the in-frame ones, dropping some. This sample has about 31,000 clones, with around 74% found just once. The sequenced sample consisted of memory CD4+ T cells from blood. The sequence was obtained from an adult in good health and CMV-seronegative. Some clones in this sample may be carry-over from other donors' samples. The rearrangement joins TRBV2 to TRBJ2-2; D might be TRBD1 (5 bases). For the CDR3, the DNA is TGTGCCAGCAGTGAGAGTAGGGCAGGGTTCGGCACCGGGGAGCTGTTTTTT. Amino acid sequence: CASSESRAGFGTGELFF.